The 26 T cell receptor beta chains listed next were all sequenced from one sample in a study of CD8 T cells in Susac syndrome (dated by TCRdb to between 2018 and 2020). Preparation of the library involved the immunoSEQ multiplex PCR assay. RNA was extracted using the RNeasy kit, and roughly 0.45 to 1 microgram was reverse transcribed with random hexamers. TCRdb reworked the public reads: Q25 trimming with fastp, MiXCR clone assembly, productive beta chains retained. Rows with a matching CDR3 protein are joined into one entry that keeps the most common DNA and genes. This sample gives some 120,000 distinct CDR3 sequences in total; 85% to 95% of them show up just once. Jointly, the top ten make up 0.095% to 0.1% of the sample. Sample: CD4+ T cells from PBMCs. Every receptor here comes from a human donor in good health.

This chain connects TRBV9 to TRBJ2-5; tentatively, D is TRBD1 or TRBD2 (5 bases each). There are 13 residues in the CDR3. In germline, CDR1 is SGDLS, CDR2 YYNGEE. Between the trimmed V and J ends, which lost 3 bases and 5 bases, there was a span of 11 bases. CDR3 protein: CASSATGRETQYF. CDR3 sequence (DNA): TGTGCCAGCAGCGCCACGGGGCGGGAGACCCAGTACTTC.

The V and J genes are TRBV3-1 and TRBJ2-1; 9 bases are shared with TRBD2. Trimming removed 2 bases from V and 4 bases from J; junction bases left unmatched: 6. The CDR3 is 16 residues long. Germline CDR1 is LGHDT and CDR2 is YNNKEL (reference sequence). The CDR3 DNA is TGTGCCAGCAGCCAACTATCTAGCGGGAAGTACAATGAGCAGTTCTTC. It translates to CASSQLSSGKYNEQFF.

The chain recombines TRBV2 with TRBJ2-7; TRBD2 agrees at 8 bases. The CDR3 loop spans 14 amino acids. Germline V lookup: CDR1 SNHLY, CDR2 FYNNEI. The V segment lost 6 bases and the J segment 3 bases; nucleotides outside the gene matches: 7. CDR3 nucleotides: TGTGCCAGCAGGGCGGGGGGACTCTACTACGAGCAGTACTTC. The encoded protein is CASRAGGLYYEQYF. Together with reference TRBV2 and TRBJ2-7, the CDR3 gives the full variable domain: EPEVTQTPSHQVTQMGQEVILRCVPISNHLYFYWYRQILGQKVEFLVSFYNNEISEKSEIFDDQFSVERPDGSNFTLKIRSTKLEDSAMYFCASRAGGLYYEQYFGPGTRLTVT.

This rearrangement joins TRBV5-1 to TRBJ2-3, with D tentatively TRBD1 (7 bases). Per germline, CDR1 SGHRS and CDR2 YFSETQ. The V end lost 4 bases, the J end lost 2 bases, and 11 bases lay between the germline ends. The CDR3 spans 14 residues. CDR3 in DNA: TGCGCCAGCAGCGCGGGACAGACCACAGATACGCAGTATTTT. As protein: CASSAGQTTDTQYF.

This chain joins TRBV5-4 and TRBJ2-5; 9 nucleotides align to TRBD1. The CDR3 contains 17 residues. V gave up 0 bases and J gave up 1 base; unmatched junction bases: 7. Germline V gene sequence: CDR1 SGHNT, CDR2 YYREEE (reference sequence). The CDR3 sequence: CASSLAGTGRIQETQYF. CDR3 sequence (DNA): TGTGCCAGCAGCTTGGCCGGGACAGGGAGGATCCAAGAGACCCAGTACTTC.

The DNA of the CDR3 is TGTGCCAGCAGTTTTATTGGCACTGAAGCTTTCTTT. Protein: CASSFIGTEAFF. The chain recombines TRBV12-3 or TRBV12-4 with TRBJ1-1; D is unresolved. The CDR3 length is 12 residues. Trimming left V 3 bases short and J 4 bases short, with 6 bases between.

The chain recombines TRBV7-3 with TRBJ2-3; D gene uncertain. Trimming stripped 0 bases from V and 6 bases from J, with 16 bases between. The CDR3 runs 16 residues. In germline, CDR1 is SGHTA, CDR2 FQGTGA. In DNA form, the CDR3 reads TGTGCCAGCAGCTTAACAGGTTTTGTGGTCCAGGATACGCAGTATTTT. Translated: CASSLTGFVVQDTQYF.

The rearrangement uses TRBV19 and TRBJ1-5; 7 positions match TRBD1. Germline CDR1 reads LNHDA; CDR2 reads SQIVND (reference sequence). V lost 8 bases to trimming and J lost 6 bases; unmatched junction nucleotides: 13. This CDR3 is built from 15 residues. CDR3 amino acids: CASSPAGGFGQPQHF. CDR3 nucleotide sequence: TGTGCCAGTTCGCCAGCAGGGGGGTTCGGTCAGCCCCAGCATTTT.

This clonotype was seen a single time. CDR3 nucleotide sequence: TGCGCCAGCAGCACCGACTCGGCGACCTACAATGAGCAGTTCTTC. This translates into CASSTDSATYNEQFF. The V call is TRBV10-1, the J call TRBJ2-1; no clear D gene. This CDR3 has 15 amino acids. V lost 6 bases and J 2 bases, leaving 14 bases between the germline ends. The germline V gene has CDR1 WNHNN and CDR2 SYGVQD (reference sequence).

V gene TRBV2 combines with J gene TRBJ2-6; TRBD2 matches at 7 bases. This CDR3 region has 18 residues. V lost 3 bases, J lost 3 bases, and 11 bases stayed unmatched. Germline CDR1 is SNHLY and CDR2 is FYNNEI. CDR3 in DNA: TGTGCCAGCAGTGAGGGGGGGACGTATTCCGATGGGGCCAACGTCCTGACTTTC. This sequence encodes CASSEGGTYSDGANVLTF.

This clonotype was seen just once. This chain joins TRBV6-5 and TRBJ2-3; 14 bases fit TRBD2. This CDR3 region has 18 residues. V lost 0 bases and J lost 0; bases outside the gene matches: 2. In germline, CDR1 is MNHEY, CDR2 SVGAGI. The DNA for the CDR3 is TGTGCCAGCAGTTACTCGACTAGCGGGAGGGATAGCACAGATACGCAGTATTTT. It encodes CASSYSTSGRDSTDTQYF.

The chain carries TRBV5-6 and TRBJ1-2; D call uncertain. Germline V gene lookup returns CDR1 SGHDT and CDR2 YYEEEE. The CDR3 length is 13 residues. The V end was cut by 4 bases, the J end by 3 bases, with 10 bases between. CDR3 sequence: CASSPPGYYGYTF. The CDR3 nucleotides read TGTGCCAGCAGCCCCCCCGGGTACTATGGCTACACCTTC.

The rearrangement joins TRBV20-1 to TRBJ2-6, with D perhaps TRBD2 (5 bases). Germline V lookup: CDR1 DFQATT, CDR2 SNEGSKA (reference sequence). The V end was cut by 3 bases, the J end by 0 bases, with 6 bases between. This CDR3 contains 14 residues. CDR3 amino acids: CSASRDSGANVLTF. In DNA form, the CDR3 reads TGCAGTGCTAGTCGGGACTCTGGGGCCAACGTCCTGACTTTC.

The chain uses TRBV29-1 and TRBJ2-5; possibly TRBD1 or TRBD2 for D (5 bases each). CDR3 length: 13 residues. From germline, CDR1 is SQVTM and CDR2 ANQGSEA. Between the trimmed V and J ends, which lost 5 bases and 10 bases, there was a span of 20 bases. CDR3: CSVQGLAASGQYF. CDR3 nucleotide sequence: TGCAGCGTTCAGGGCCTAGCCGCTTCGGGCCAGTACTTC.

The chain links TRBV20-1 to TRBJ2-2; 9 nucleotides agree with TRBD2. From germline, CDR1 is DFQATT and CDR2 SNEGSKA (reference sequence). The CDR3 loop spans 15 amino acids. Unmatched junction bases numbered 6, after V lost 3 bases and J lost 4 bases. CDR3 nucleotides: TGCAGTGCTAGGCCCAGCGGGAGGTTCACCGGGGAGCTGTTTTTT. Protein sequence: CSARPSGRFTGELFF.

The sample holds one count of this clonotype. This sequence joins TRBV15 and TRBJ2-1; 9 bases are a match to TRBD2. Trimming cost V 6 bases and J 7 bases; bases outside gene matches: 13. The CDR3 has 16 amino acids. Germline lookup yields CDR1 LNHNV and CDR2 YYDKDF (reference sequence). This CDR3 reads CATRPSGGRAGNEQFF. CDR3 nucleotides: TGTGCCACCAGACCCAGCGGCGGGAGGGCTGGAAATGAGCAGTTCTTC.

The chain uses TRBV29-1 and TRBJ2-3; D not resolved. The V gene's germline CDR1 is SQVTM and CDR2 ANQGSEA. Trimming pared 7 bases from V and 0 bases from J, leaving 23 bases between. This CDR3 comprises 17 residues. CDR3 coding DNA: TGCAGCGCGAGGAATGCGTGGACGAGCGTTAGCACAGATACGCAGTATTTT. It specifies CSARNAWTSVSTDTQYF.

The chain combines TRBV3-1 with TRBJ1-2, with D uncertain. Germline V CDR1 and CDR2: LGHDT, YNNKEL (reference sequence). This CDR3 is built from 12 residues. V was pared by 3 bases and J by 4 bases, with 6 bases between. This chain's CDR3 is CASSQGPYGYTF. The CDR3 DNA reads TGTGCCAGCAGCCAGGGCCCCTATGGCTACACCTTC.

The CDR3 DNA sequence: TGTGCCAGCAGCGTAGACGGCAATGAGCAGTTCTTC. Amino acids: CASSVDGNEQFF. V and J are TRBV9 and TRBJ2-1; D remains ambiguous. Trimming took 0 bases from V and 6 from J, leaving 4 bases between them. In germline, CDR1 is SGDLS, CDR2 YYNGEE. The CDR3 has 12 amino acids.

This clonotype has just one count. The CDR3 DNA is TGTGCCAGCAGTTACTCGCTAGCGGGAGGGCCTAATGAGCAGTTCTTC. This gives the protein CASSYSLAGGPNEQFF. The V call is TRBV6-5, the J call TRBJ2-1; 12 bases map to TRBD2. The J segment lost 7 bases and the V segment lost 0 bases, leaving 4 bases of the junction unmatched. In germline, CDR1 is MNHEY, CDR2 SVGAGI. This CDR3 has 16 amino acids.

The chain's CDR3 is CASSLDSPGHGGTEAFF. The CDR3 bases are TGCGCCAGCAGCTTGGATTCCCCGGGACACGGTGGCACTGAAGCTTTCTTT. This rearrangement joins TRBV5-1 to TRBJ1-1; weak D call: TRBD1 (6 bases). Germline V gene sequence: CDR1 SGHRS, CDR2 YFSETQ. CDR3 length: 17 amino acids. Trimming left V 0 bases short and J 4 bases short, with 19 bases between.

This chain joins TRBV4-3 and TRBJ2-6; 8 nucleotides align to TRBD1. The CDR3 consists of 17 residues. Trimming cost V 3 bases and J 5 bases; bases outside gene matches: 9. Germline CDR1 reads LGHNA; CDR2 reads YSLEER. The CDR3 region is CASSQDQGANRANVLTF. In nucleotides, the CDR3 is TGCGCCAGCAGCCAGGATCAGGGGGCTAACCGGGCCAACGTCCTGACTTTC.

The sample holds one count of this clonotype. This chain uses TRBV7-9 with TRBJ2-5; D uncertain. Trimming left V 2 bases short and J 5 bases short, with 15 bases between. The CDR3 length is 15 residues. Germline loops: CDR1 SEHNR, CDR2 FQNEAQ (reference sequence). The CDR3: CASSLSSVLSETQYF. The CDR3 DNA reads TGTGCCAGCAGCTTAAGCTCGGTGCTCTCGGAGACCCAGTACTTC.

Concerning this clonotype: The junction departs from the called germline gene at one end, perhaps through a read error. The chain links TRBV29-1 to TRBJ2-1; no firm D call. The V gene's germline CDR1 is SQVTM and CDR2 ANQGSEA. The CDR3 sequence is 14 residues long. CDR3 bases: TGCGGCGTTGAAGCAATGCAGGATTACAATGAGCAGTTCTTC. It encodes CGVEAMQDYNEQFF.

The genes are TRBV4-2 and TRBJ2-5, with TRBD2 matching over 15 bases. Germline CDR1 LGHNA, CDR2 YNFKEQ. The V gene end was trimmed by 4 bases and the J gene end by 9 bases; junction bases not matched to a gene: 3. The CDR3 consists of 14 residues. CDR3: CASSPGLAGGSQYF. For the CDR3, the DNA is TGTGCCAGCAGCCCCGGACTAGCGGGAGGGTCCCAGTACTTC.

CDR3 sequence reads: CASSGGQGFSSGELFF. The CDR3 DNA follows: TGTGCCAGCAGTGGGGGACAGGGGTTTAGTTCCGGGGAGCTGTTTTTT. The chain couples TRBV2 to TRBJ2-2, with 10 positions matching TRBD1. Germline lookup yields CDR1 SNHLY and CDR2 FYNNEI. The CDR3 contains 16 residues. J was trimmed by 6 bases and V by 4 bases; bases with no gene match: 8.